This TCR beta chain was observed in a study of T cell changes during pregnancy in multiple sclerosis. Clones were read by immunoSEQ multiplex PCR, and TCRdb kept only the in-frame ones, dropping some. The data contain tens of thousands of clones, more than 80% of them singletons. This clone has only one observation. CDR1 SNHLY and CDR2 FYNNEI come from the germline V gene. V lost 2 bases to trimming and J lost 2 bases; unmatched junction nucleotides: 2. The CDR3 spans 14 residues. The rearrangement links TRBV2 to TRBJ1-2, with 7 bases that match TRBD1. The sample was CD4+ T cells from peripheral blood mononuclear cells, taken in the first trimester of pregnancy. The receptor's source is a female donor with multiple sclerosis, enrolled in a pregnancy study. The CDR3 sequence: CASSEIQGNYGYTF. The CDR3 nucleotides are TGTGCCAGCAGTGAAATACAGGGGAACTATGGCTACACCTTC.